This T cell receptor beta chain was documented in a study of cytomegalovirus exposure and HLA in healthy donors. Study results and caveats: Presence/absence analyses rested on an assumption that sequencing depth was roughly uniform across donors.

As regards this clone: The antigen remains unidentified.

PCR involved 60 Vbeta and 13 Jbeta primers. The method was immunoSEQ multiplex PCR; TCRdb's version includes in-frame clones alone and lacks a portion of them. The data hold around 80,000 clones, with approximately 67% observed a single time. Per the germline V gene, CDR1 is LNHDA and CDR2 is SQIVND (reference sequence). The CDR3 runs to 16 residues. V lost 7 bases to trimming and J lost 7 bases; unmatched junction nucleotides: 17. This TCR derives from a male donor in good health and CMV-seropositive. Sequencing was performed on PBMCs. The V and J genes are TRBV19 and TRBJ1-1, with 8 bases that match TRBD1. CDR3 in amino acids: CASIIGQGRTGGEAFF. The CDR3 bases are TGTGCCAGTATCATTGGACAGGGTAGGACCGGCGGTGAAGCTTTCTTT.